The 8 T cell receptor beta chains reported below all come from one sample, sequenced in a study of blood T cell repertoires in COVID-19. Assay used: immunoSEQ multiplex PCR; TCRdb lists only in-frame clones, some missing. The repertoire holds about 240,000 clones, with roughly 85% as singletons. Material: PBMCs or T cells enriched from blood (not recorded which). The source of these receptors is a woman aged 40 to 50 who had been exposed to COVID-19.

The CDR3 nucleotides read TGTGCCAGCCGGGATCTAGCGGGGGGGCACAATGAGCAGTTCTTC. Translated, it gives CASRDLAGGHNEQFF. The J gene is TRBJ2-1, the V gene TRBV6-5; 12 nucleotides match TRBD2. J lost 5 bases, V lost 8 bases, and 7 bases had no gene match. Germline loops: CDR1 MNHEY, CDR2 SVGAGI. The CDR3 is 15 amino acids.

The CDR3 is CASSGDRAPDTQYF. CDR3 bases: TGCGCCAGCTCGGGAGACAGGGCCCCAGATACGCAGTATTTT. V is TRBV5-1 and J is TRBJ2-3; weak D call: TRBD1 (7 bases). Trimming took 7 bases from V and 4 from J, leaving 16 bases between them. Germline lookup yields CDR1 SGHRS and CDR2 YFSETQ. This CDR3 is 14 amino acids long. The full variable domain, its missing parts supplied by reference TRBV5-1 and TRBJ2-3, is KAGVTQTPRYLIKTRGQQVTLSCSPISGHRSVSWYQQTPGQGLQFLFEYFSETQRNKGNFPGRFSGRQFSNSRSEMNVSTLELGDSALYLCASSGDRAPDTQYFGPGTRLTVL.

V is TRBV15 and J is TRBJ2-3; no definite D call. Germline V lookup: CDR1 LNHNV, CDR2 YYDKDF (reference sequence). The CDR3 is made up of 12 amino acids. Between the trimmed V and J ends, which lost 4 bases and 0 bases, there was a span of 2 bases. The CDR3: CATSTSTDTQYF. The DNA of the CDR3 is TGTGCCACCAGCACTAGCACAGATACGCAGTATTTT. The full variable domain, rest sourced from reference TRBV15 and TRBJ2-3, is DAMVIQNPRYQVTQFGKPVTLSCSQTLNHNVMYWYQQKSSQAPKLLFHYYDKDFNNEADTPDNFQSRRPNTSFCFLDIRSPGLGDTAMYLCATSTSTDTQYFGPGTRLTVL.

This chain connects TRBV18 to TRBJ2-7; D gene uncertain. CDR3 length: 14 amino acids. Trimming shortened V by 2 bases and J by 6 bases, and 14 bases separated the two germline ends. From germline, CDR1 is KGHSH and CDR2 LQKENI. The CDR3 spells CASSPNPAPGEQYF. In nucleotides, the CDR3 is TGTGCCAGCTCACCAAACCCGGCCCCGGGCGAGCAGTACTTC.

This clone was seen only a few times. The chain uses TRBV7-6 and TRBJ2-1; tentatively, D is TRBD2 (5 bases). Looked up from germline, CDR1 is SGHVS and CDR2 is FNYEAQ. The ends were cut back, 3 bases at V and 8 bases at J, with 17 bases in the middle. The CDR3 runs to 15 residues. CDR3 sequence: CASSLNSAGRDEQFF. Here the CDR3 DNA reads TGTGCCAGCAGCTTGAATTCTGCGGGTCGTGATGAGCAGTTCTTC.

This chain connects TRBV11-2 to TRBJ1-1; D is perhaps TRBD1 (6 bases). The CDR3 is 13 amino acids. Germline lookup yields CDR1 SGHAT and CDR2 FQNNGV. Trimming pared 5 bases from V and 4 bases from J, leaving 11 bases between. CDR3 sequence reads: CASSAQGPTEAFF. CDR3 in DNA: TGTGCCAGCAGCGCACAGGGTCCCACTGAAGCTTTCTTT. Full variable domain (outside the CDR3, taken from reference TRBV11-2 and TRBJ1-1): EAGVAQSPRYKIIEKRQSVAFWCNPISGHATLYWYQQILGQGPKLLIQFQNNGVVDDSQLPKDRFSAERLKGVDSTLKIQPAKLEDSAVYLCASSAQGPTEAFFGQGTRLTVV.

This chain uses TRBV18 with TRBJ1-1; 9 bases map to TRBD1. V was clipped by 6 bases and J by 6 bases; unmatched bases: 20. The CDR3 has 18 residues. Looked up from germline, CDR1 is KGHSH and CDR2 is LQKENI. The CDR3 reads CASSQQGTGTGSVAEAFF. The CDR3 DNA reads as TGTGCCAGCTCCCAACAGGGGACCGGGACAGGGAGCGTAGCTGAAGCTTTCTTT.

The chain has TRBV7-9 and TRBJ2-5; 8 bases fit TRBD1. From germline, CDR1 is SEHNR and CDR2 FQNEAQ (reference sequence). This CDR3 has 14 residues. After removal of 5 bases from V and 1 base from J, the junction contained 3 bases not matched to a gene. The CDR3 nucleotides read TGTGCCAGCAGCGGACAGGGTATCCAAGAGACCCAGTACTTC. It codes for CASSGQGIQETQYF.